One and the same sample provided the 5 T cell receptor beta chains below, sequenced in a study of blood T cell repertoires in COVID-19. Clones were sequenced by immunoSEQ multiplex PCR, and TCRdb holds only the in-frame ones, with some missing. The sample yields about 80,000 clones, about 83% seen once. The sample consisted of peripheral blood. These receptors all stem from a human donor in a cohort sampled during active COVID-19.

The V call is TRBV28, the J call TRBJ1-1; possibly TRBD1 for D (5 bases). This CDR3 comprises 14 residues. Trimming cost V 3 bases and J 0 bases, with 8 bases left between them. CDR1 is MDHEN and CDR2 is SYDVKM in the germline V gene. CDR3 amino acids: CASSFPGLNTEAFF. The CDR3 DNA reads TGTGCCAGCAGTTTCCCAGGGCTGAACACTGAAGCTTTCTTT.

The chain links TRBV6-5 to TRBJ2-1; the D is unclear. Per the germline V gene, CDR1 is MNHEY and CDR2 is SVGAGI. There are 15 residues in the CDR3. V was trimmed by 0 bases and J by 8 bases, leaving 14 bases between them. CDR3 nucleotide sequence: TGTGCCAGCAGTTACTCGACCCTCGCTCGGGATGAGCAGTTCTTC. It yields the protein CASSYSTLARDEQFF.

The chain has TRBV3-1 (or the pseudogene TRBV3-2) and TRBJ1-1, with TRBD1 matching over 9 bases. V was pared by 4 bases and J by 5 bases, with 2 bases of the junction left unmatched. This CDR3 has 13 amino acids. CDR1 LGHDT and CDR2 YNNKEL come from the germline V gene (reference sequence). In DNA form, the CDR3 reads TGTGCCAGCAGCCGGGACAGGGCTACTGAAGCTTTCTTT. Amino acids: CASSRDRATEAFF.

The chain links TRBV5-4 to TRBJ1-3, with D unclear. The CDR3 has 15 residues. The germline gives CDR1 SGHNT, CDR2 YYREEE (reference sequence). The V gene lost 0 bases and the J gene lost 0 bases, with 7 bases spanning the gap. The CDR3 nucleotides read TGTGCCAGCAGCTTGGACGAGAGCTCTGGAAACACCATATATTTT. Protein sequence: CASSLDESSGNTIYF.

The V gene is TRBV2, the J gene TRBJ1-5, with D tentatively TRBD1 (5 bases). Trimming left V 6 bases short and J 6 bases short, with 12 bases between. This CDR3 comprises 13 residues. In germline, CDR1 is SNHLY, CDR2 FYNNEI. The CDR3 here is CASSAGATQPQHF. The CDR3 DNA sequence: TGTGCCAGCAGCGCTGGGGCCACTCAGCCCCAGCATTTT.